Each of the 22 T cell receptor beta chains below was sequenced from the same sample in a study of T cells in localized non-small cell lung cancer. Libraries were prepared by immunoSEQ multiplex PCR; TCRdb keeps only in-frame clonotypes and omits some of them. The profile shows a few thousand clones, 25% of them singletons. The source was lung tumor tissue, collected before any cancer treatment. These receptors all stem from a woman aged 40-75 years with stage III lung adenocarcinoma.

This clone was detected only a few times. J is TRBJ1-1 and V is TRBV11-3; D remains ambiguous. The CDR3 totals 14 residues. Per germline, CDR1 SGHNT and CDR2 YENEEA. V lost 0 bases, J lost 1 base, and 6 bases lay in between. The CDR3 protein is CASSLERGNTEAFF. The CDR3 DNA reads TGTGCCAGCAGCTTAGAGCGGGGGAACACTGAAGCTTTCTTT.

This clone was observed a few times. At one end the junction does not follow the germline gene, possibly because of a read error. The V gene is TRBV11-3, the J gene TRBJ2-5; 10 bases align to TRBD1. Germline V gene data show CDR1 as SGHNT and CDR2 as YENEEA. The length of the CDR3 is 15 residues. CDR3 DNA sequence: TGTGCTAGCAGCCCTCTCGGACAGGGGGTGGAGACCCAGTACTTC. It specifies CASSPLGQGVETQYF.

This clone came up a few times. The rearrangement links TRBV5-1 to TRBJ1-1, with 9 bases fitting TRBD1. The CDR3 length is 15 residues. J gave up 1 base and V 4 bases, and 5 bases lay outside the gene matches. In germline, CDR1 is SGHRS, CDR2 YFSETQ. The CDR3: CASSIRTGENTEAFF. For the CDR3, the DNA is TGCGCCAGCAGCATTCGGACAGGGGAGAACACTGAAGCTTTCTTT.

In regard to this clone: The DNA is omitted, as the CDR3 cannot be located on it reliably, and the CDR3 follows TCRdb's listing. The chain combines TRBV6-8 with TRBJ2-3; no DNA check was done on the table's D call, TRBD2. Counting both end residues, the CDR3 totals 12 amino acids. Germline V lookup: CDR1 MNHGY, CDR2 SAAAGT. CDR3 amino acids: CASTFGSDTQYF.

By its share, this clone is large. The chain joins TRBV19 to TRBJ1-4; 7 positions agree with TRBD1. Germline CDR1 and CDR2: LNHDA and SQIVND (reference sequence). The CDR3 covers 16 residues. V shed 3 bases and J 2 bases; nucleotides not matched to a gene: 6. CDR3 amino acids: CASSIRGGRTNEKLFF. The CDR3 DNA is TGTGCCAGTAGTATCAGGGGGGGGCGGACTAATGAAAAACTGTTTTTT.

The rearrangement uses TRBV19 and TRBJ2-2; D gene ambiguous. Looked up from germline, CDR1 is LNHDA and CDR2 is SQIVND (reference sequence). This CDR3 region has 12 residues. V lost 8 bases, J lost 7 bases, and 11 bases lay in between. The CDR3 here is CASSEPLGELFF. The CDR3 DNA is TGTGCCAGTTCAGAACCGCTCGGGGAGCTGTTTTTT.

This clone was detected once. This chain connects TRBV23-1 to TRBJ1-3, with 9 positions matching TRBD1. TRBV23-1 is an ORF, with its function uncertain. This CDR3 has 18 residues. J lost 5 bases, V lost 0 bases, and 11 bases had no gene match. CDR3 nucleotide sequence: TGCGCCAGCAGTCAATCCATATCGGGGACAGGGCAACGAAACACCATATATTTT. Its protein product is CASSQSISGTGQRNTIYF.

This clone was picked up a small number of times. The chain employs TRBV18 and TRBJ1-4, with 10 bases matching TRBD1. Germline CDR1 and CDR2: KGHSH and LQKENI. V shed 3 bases and J 7 bases; nucleotides not matched to a gene: 8. The CDR3 loop spans 16 amino acids. CDR3 nucleotide sequence: TGTGCCAGCTCACCCGCCGGGACAGGGGTTGGTGAAAAACTGTTTTTT. Protein product: CASSPAGTGVGEKLFF.

The gene calls are TRBV19 and TRBJ2-5; 7 nucleotides match TRBD2. CDR3 length: 14 amino acids. Germline assignment: CDR1 LNHDA and CDR2 SQIVND (reference sequence). With V trimmed by 6 bases and J by 4 bases, 8 bases remained unmatched. DNA of the CDR3: TGTGCCAGTAGGGGGGGGACTACCCTAGAGACCCAGTACTTC. Translation gives CASRGGTTLETQYF.

This chain connects TRBV6-8 to TRBJ1-2; 7 bases agree with TRBD1. Germline V gives CDR1 MNHGY, CDR2 SAAAGT. The CDR3 totals 16 residues. The J segment lost 4 bases and the V segment lost 10 bases, leaving 18 bases of the junction unmatched. The CDR3 nucleotides read TGTGCCATCAGAGCAGGACAGGAAACGAACCTCTATGGCTACACCTTC. Translation: CAIRAGQETNLYGYTF.

This clone is medium-sized in the sample. The CDR3 DNA sequence: TGCGCCAGCAGCGGCATGTCGGCTAGCGGGGGGCCTGAGCAGTTCTTC. It yields the protein CASSGMSASGGPEQFF. The chain employs TRBV4-1 and TRBJ2-1; 11 bases line up with TRBD2. Germline trimming cut 5 bases from V and 9 bases from J; bases unmatched to any gene: 12. The germline gives CDR1 MGHRA, CDR2 YSYEKL. The CDR3 is made up of 16 amino acids.

This clone was counted between two and nine times. The junction departs from germline at one end; a sequencing error may be responsible. V and J are TRBV6-8 and TRBJ1-2; D unresolved. Germline values: CDR1 MNHGY, CDR2 SAAAGT. CDR3 length equals 14 residues. DNA of the CDR3: TGTGCCAGCAGTGACTCGGACGGAAGCTATGGCTACACCTTC. Translation: CASSDSDGSYGYTF.

By share, this clone counts as medium-sized. CDR3 in DNA: TGTGCCAGCAGCTATCGGGACAGGGGGAATCAGCCCCAGCATTTT. Protein sequence: CASSYRDRGNQPQHF. The chain is built from TRBV11-3 and TRBJ1-5, with 11 bases that match TRBD1. Unmatched junction bases numbered 3, after V lost 4 bases and J lost 4 bases. This CDR3 has 15 amino acids. Germline V CDR1 and CDR2: SGHNT, YENEEA.

The V and J genes are TRBV27 and TRBJ1-3, with TRBD1 matching over 7 bases. After removal of 6 bases from V and 0 bases from J, the junction contained 8 bases not matched to a gene. Germline CDR1 reads MNHEY; CDR2 reads SMNVEV (reference sequence). The CDR3 contains 16 residues. The CDR3 reads CASRPAGGLSGNTIYF. Here the CDR3 DNA reads TGTGCCAGCAGACCTGCAGGGGGTCTCTCTGGAAACACCATATATTTT.

This chain connects TRBV19 to TRBJ2-7, with D hard to call. The V end lost 1 base, the J end lost 4 bases, and 8 bases lay between the germline ends. The CDR3 covers 13 residues. Germline V lookup: CDR1 LNHDA, CDR2 SQIVND (reference sequence). This chain's CDR3 is CASSIGPTYEQYF. Written as DNA, the CDR3 is TGTGCCAGTAGTATAGGGCCTACTTACGAGCAGTACTTC. Full variable domain (outside the CDR3, taken from reference TRBV19 and TRBJ2-7): DGGITQSPKYLFRKEGQNVTLSCEQNLNHDAMYWYRQDPGQGLRLIYYSQIVNDFQKGDIAEGYSVSREKKESFPLTVTSAQKNPTAFYLCASSIGPTYEQYFGPGTRLTVT.

The J gene is TRBJ2-7, the V gene TRBV4-1; D gene unclear. With 1 base removed from V and 0 bases from J, the gap between germline ends came to 10 bases. CDR3 length equals 15 residues. Germline V lookup: CDR1 MGHRA, CDR2 YSYEKL. This CDR3 reads CASSQAPGGSYEQYF. DNA for the CDR3: TGCGCCAGCAGCCAAGCGCCAGGCGGCTCCTACGAGCAGTACTTC.

This chain uses TRBV18 with TRBJ2-3, with 8 bases aligning to TRBD2. The CDR3 is 16 residues long. The germline V gene has CDR1 KGHSH and CDR2 LQKENI. V trimming: 4 bases; J trimming: 1 base; junction bases outside the gene matches: 7. The CDR3 here is CASSLGLDKGTDTQYF. As DNA, the CDR3 is TGTGCCAGCTCACTGGGACTAGACAAAGGCACAGATACGCAGTATTTT.

This clone was seen only a few times. The chain combines TRBV9 with TRBJ2-7; D is undetermined. Germline CDR1 is SGDLS and CDR2 is YYNGEE. This CDR3 has 12 amino acids. Trimming left V 4 bases short and J 3 bases short, with 8 bases between. CDR3 sequence: CASSSQNYEQYF. The CDR3 nucleotides are TGTGCCAGCAGCTCCCAGAACTACGAGCAGTACTTC.

The gene calls are TRBV6-8 and TRBJ2-7, with D possibly being TRBD1 (6 bases). The CDR3 has 12 residues. V was cut by 2 bases and J by 6 bases, with 8 bases left in between. CDR1 is MNHGY and CDR2 is SAAAGT in the germline V gene. DNA of the CDR3: TGTGCCAGCAGTTACAACAGGGTCGAGCAGTACTTC. The encoded protein is CASSYNRVEQYF.

This chain connects TRBV29-1 to TRBJ2-7; 9 bases agree with TRBD2. This CDR3 has 15 amino acids. CDR1 and CDR2 from the germline V gene are SQVTM and ANQGSEA. After removal of 8 bases from V and 6 bases from J, the junction contained 17 bases not matched to a gene. The CDR3 bases are TGCAGCCCTCGAACCTGGGCGGGAGGGCCTCGCGAGCAGTACTTC. This gives the protein CSPRTWAGGPREQYF.

This clone is medium-sized (0.01 to 0.1%). As DNA, the CDR3 is TGTGCCAGCAGCTTAGTAGCGAGGGTTGGGGCCAACGTCCTGACTTTC. Protein sequence: CASSLVARVGANVLTF. The rearrangement joins TRBV11-3 to TRBJ2-6, with D possibly being TRBD2 (5 bases). CDR3 size: 16 residues. The ends were cut back, 1 base at V and 3 bases at J, with 10 bases in the middle. CDR1 SGHNT and CDR2 YENEEA come from the germline V gene.

Only a few counts were recorded for this clone. The J gene is TRBJ2-3, the V gene TRBV29-1; TRBD2 matches at 8 bases. CDR1 is SQVTM and CDR2 is ANQGSEA in the germline V gene. The CDR3 is 13 amino acids. The V segment lost 4 bases and the J segment 6 bases; nucleotides outside the gene matches: 6. The CDR3 DNA reads TGCAGCGTTGGACTTAGCGGGGCGGATACGCAGTATTTT. Translating it yields CSVGLSGADTQYF.